This TCR beta chain is drawn from a study of OX40 agonist ivuxolimab in advanced cancers. The CDR3 covers 14 residues. Trimming cost V 5 bases and J 2 bases, with 13 bases left between them. Germline V gives CDR1 MGHDK, CDR2 SYGVNS. Clones were read by immunoSEQ multiplex PCR, and TCRdb kept only the in-frame ones, dropping some. The sample records about 99,000 clones, more than 85% being singletons. The sequence derives from an adult with an advanced solid tumor such as melanoma, head and neck, liver or kidney cancer. Specimen: CD4+ or CD8+ T cells sorted from blood, collected in a trial of the OX40 agonist ivuxolimab. The V and J genes are TRBV25-1 and TRBJ2-7; D remains ambiguous. The CDR3 coding sequence is TGTGCCAGCAGTAACCCAAGGCCGGCCTACGAGCAGTACTTC. This sequence encodes CASSNPRPAYEQYF.